The 13 T cell receptor beta chains given below trace back to one sample, sequenced in a study of cytomegalovirus exposure and HLA in healthy donors. The PCR made use of 60 Vbeta and 13 Jbeta primers. Sequencing was performed with immunoSEQ multiplex PCR; in TCRdb, only in-frame clones are kept and a portion is missing. This table holds about 180,000 clones, roughly 82% found once. Input material: PBMCs. These receptor sequences come from a girl aged 2 to 10 in good health and CMV-seropositive.

In this sample, this clone turned up once. V is TRBV27 and J is TRBJ1-2; TRBD1 might be the D (5 bases). The CDR3 sequence is 14 residues long. The germline V gene encodes CDR1 MNHEY and CDR2 SMNVEV (reference sequence). With 8 bases removed from V and 0 bases from J, the gap between germline ends came to 13 bases. CDR3 nucleotide sequence: TGTGCCAGCCGTGCCTCGACAGCTAACTATGGCTACACCTTC. This encodes CASRASTANYGYTF.

This chain connects TRBV19 to TRBJ1-5, with D perhaps TRBD1 (6 bases). The CDR3 totals 15 residues. The V end lost 3 bases, the J end lost 5 bases, and 14 bases lay between the germline ends. Germline CDR1 and CDR2: LNHDA and SQIVND (reference sequence). CDR3 residues: CASSIPGDGHQPQHF. Written as DNA, the CDR3 is TGTGCCAGTAGTATCCCAGGGGATGGGCATCAGCCCCAGCATTTT.

The CDR3 reads CASSQVFGFGGSPTTDTQYF. The DNA of the CDR3 is TGTGCCAGCAGCCAAGTCTTCGGTTTTGGGGGCAGCCCGACCACAGATACGCAGTATTTT. The chain couples TRBV4-2 to TRBJ2-3; D possibly corresponds to TRBD1 (6 bases). CDR1 is LGHNA, CDR2 YNFKEQ, per germline. Trimming cost V 1 base and J 2 bases, with 25 bases left between them. This CDR3 comprises 20 residues.

This clone was seen only a few times. The V call is TRBV4-2, the J call TRBJ1-1; D not resolved. Germline V CDR1 and CDR2: LGHNA, YNFKEQ. This CDR3 has 14 amino acids. V was pared by 1 base and J by 0 bases, with 6 bases between. This CDR3 reads CASSQVRMNTEAFF. The CDR3 bases are TGTGCCAGCAGCCAAGTCAGGATGAACACTGAAGCTTTCTTT.

J is TRBJ2-2 and V is TRBV5-1, with 8 nucleotides matching TRBD2. The CDR3 runs to 18 residues. In germline, CDR1 is SGHRS, CDR2 YFSETQ. J lost 3 bases, V lost 0 bases, and 10 bases had no gene match. The chain's CDR3 is CASSLGWASGLHTGELFF. CDR3 DNA sequence: TGCGCCAGCAGCTTGGGTTGGGCTAGCGGGCTCCACACCGGGGAGCTGTTTTTT. The full variable domain, its missing parts supplied by reference TRBV5-1 and TRBJ2-2, is KAGVTQTPRYLIKTRGQQVTLSCSPISGHRSVSWYQQTPGQGLQFLFEYFSETQRNKGNFPGRFSGRQFSNSRSEMNVSTLELGDSALYLCASSLGWASGLHTGELFFGEGSRLTVL.

This clone was recorded once. This chain uses TRBV19 with TRBJ2-7, with 8 bases that match TRBD1. The CDR3 is made up of 14 amino acids. CDR1 is LNHDA, CDR2 SQIVND, per germline (reference sequence). V gave up 4 bases and J gave up 2 bases; unmatched junction bases: 4. CDR3 region: CASSTSGGTYEQYF. The CDR3 region has the DNA TGTGCCAGTAGTACTTCAGGGGGCACCTACGAGCAGTACTTC.

J is TRBJ2-5 and V is TRBV2; possible D gene TRBD1, 5 bases. V was shortened by 4 bases and J by 5 bases, with 11 bases between the two germline ends. Germline assignment: CDR1 SNHLY and CDR2 FYNNEI. This CDR3 is 13 amino acids long. The CDR3 loop is CASSGVGAETQYF. For the CDR3, the DNA is TGTGCCAGCAGTGGTGTAGGGGCGGAGACCCAGTACTTC. The full variable domain, in which reference TRBV2 and TRBJ2-5 provide the parts outside the CDR3, is EPEVTQTPSHQVTQMGQEVILRCVPISNHLYFYWYRQILGQKVEFLVSFYNNEISEKSEIFDDQFSVERPDGSNFTLKIRSTKLEDSAMYFCASSGVGAETQYFGPGTRLLVL.

The rearrangement uses TRBV28 and TRBJ2-7, with TRBD1 matching over 9 bases. This CDR3 comprises 15 residues. Trimming removed 5 bases from V and 6 bases from J; junction bases left unmatched: 11. Germline V gene sequence: CDR1 MDHEN, CDR2 SYDVKM. CDR3: CASSRPPGQGSEQYF. The DNA for the CDR3 is TGTGCCAGCAGTCGACCACCGGGACAGGGTTCCGAGCAGTACTTC. Full variable domain (rest looked up from reference TRBV28 and TRBJ2-7): DVKVTQSSRYLVKRTGEKVFLECVQDMDHENMFWYRQDPGLGLRLIYFSYDVKMKEKGDIPEGYSVSREKKERFSLILESASTNQTSMYLCASSRPPGQGSEQYFGPGTRLTVT.

The chain has TRBV28 and TRBJ1-5; D is perhaps TRBD1 (6 bases). The CDR3 is made up of 16 amino acids. Germline CDR1 reads MDHEN; CDR2 reads SYDVKM. Deletions cut 3 bases from V and 6 bases from J, with 18 bases between. The CDR3 spells CASSFAGARVGQPQHF. The CDR3 DNA reads as TGTGCCAGCAGTTTTGCGGGGGCAAGGGTGGGTCAGCCCCAGCATTTT.

V gene TRBV27 combines with J gene TRBJ2-1; TRBD1 matches 11 bases. CDR1 and CDR2 (germline): MNHEY, SMNVEV (reference sequence). Trimming cost V 0 bases and J 7 bases; bases outside gene matches: 5. This CDR3 is 16 amino acids long. In DNA, the CDR3 is TGTGCCAGCAGTTTATCCGGGACAGGGGGGCAGAATGAGCAGTTCTTC. As protein: CASSLSGTGGQNEQFF.

This rearrangement joins TRBV2 to TRBJ1-5, with 10 bases fitting TRBD1. Per germline, CDR1 SNHLY and CDR2 FYNNEI. The CDR3 is 18 amino acids. The ends lost 6 bases at V and 1 base at J; junction bases unmatched: 12. In nucleotides, the CDR3 is TGTGCCAGCAGCCAAAGACAGGGGGCGGATGAAAGCAATCAGCCCCAGCATTTT. Its translation: CASSQRQGADESNQPQHF.

V is TRBV11-2 and J is TRBJ2-1; 10 bases align to TRBD2. The CDR3 runs to 19 residues. The V gene's germline CDR1 is SGHAT and CDR2 FQNNGV. Losses at the gene ends were 0 bases for V and 4 bases for J; bases not matched to a gene: 12. CDR3 nucleotide sequence: TGTGCCAGCAGCTTAGAAGGGACTAGCGCTACCCCTCCTTACAATGAGCAGTTCTTC. Its translation is CASSLEGTSATPPYNEQFF. The variable domain in full, completed from reference TRBV11-2 and TRBJ2-1, reads EAGVAQSPRYKIIEKRQSVAFWCNPISGHATLYWYQQILGQGPKLLIQFQNNGVVDDSQLPKDRFSAERLKGVDSTLKIQPAKLEDSAVYLCASSLEGTSATPPYNEQFFGPGTRLTVL.

This chain uses TRBV2 with TRBJ2-1; 8 bases align to TRBD1. The CDR3 sequence is 12 residues long. V lost 9 bases, J lost 3 bases, and 1 base stayed unmatched. CDR1 is SNHLY and CDR2 is FYNNEI in the germline V gene. The CDR3 DNA reads as TGTGCCAGAGGACAGGGCTACAATGAGCAGTTCTTC. Amino acids: CARGQGYNEQFF.